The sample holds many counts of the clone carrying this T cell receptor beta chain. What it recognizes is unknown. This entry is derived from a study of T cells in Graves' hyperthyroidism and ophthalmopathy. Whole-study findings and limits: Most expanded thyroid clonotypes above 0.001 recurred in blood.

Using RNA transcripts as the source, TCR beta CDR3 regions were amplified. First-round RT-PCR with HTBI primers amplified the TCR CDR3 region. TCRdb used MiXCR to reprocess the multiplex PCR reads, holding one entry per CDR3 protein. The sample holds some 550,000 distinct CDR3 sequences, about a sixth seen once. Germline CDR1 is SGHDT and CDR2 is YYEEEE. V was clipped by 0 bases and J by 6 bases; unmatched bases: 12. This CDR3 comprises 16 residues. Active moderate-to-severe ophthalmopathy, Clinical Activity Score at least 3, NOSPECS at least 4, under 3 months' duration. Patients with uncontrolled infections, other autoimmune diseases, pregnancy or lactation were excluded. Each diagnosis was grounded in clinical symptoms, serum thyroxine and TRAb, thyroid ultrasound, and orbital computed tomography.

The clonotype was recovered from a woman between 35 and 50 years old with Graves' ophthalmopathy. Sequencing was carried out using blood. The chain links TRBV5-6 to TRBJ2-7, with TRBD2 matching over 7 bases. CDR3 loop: CASSLAGRGRAGEQYF. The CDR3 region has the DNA TGTGCCAGCAGCTTGGCCGGTCGTGGGAGGGCGGGCGAGCAGTACTTC.